These T cell receptor beta chains were read from a single sample in a study of shared clonotypes between healthy human individuals. The protocol was immunoSEQ multiplex PCR, while the TCRdb copy is restricted to in-frame clones and leaves out a portion. This sample has under 2,000,000 clones, with approximately 94% found just once. The sequenced sample consisted of naive CD8+ T cells sorted from blood. These receptors were obtained from a man younger than 30 in good health. The CDR3 runs from the conserved cysteine through the conserved F or W. The order of the fields is V gene, D gene, clone size, J gene, CDR3 DNA, CDR3 protein. The D gene is left open where the match is weak. The listing skips clone size in some rows; elsewhere it reads once, few, many or a size class.

>TRBV7-9|.|.|TRBJ2-7
TGTGCCAGCAGCTTAAGGACGATCGGCGAGCAGTACTTC
CASSLRTIGEQYF
>TRBV7-2|TRBD1|.|TRBJ2-2
TGTGCCAGCAGACATACCCAGGGGGCGACCGGGGAGCTGTTTTTT
CASRHTQGATGELFF
>TRBV19|.|once|TRBJ2-7
TGTGCCAGTAGTATTTACCAGGGGACATACGAGCAGTACTTC
CASSIYQGTYEQYF
>TRBV6-5|TRBD1|.|TRBJ1-1
TGTGCCAGCGAAGGGACAGACAACACTGAAGCTTTCTTT
CASEGTDNTEAFF
>TRBV10-2|TRBD1|.|TRBJ1-5
TGCGCCAGCGGCCGGGACAGGGGTCAGCCCCAGCATTTT
CASGRDRGQPQHF
>TRBV5-1|.|.|TRBJ2-7
TGCGCCAGCAGCCCAGGGAGCGTCGCCTACGAGCAGTACTTC
CASSPGSVAYEQYF
>TRBV19|.|.|TRBJ1-5
TGTGCCAGTAGTTTCCCAGAGGATTGGGATCAGCCCCAGCATTTT
CASSFPEDWDQPQHF
>TRBV28|TRBD1|.|TRBJ2-2
TGTGCCAGCAGTTTAGGGACAGCCCCCCTCGGGGAGCTGTTTTTT
CASSLGTAPLGELFF
>TRBV25-1|TRBD2|.|TRBJ2-2
TGTGCCACCCCAGGGACTAGCGCCGGGGAGCTGTTTTTT
CATPGTSAGELFF
>TRBV5-1|TRBD1|.|TRBJ1-1
TGCGCCAGCAGCTTAGAAACAGGGGTCACTGAAGCTTTCTTT
CASSLETGVTEAFF
>TRBV7-9|TRBD1|.|TRBJ1-1
TGTGCCAGCAGCCCGACAGGGTCCACTGAAGCTTTCTTT
CASSPTGSTEAFF
>TRBV18|.|once|TRBJ1-1
TGTGCCAGCTCACCGTCAGGAACTGAAGCTTTCTTT
CASSPSGTEAFF
>TRBV6-1|TRBD1|.|TRBJ2-7
TGTGCCAGCAGTGAAGCCCGGACAGGGATGGTCCTCGAGCAGTACTTC
CASSEARTGMVLEQYF
>TRBV7-9|.|.|TRBJ2-2
TGTGCCAGTCGGGAGTTAAACACCGGGGAGCTGTTTTTT
CASRELNTGELFF
>TRBV27|.|.|TRBJ2-7
TGTGCCAGCAGTTCCACGGGTAACTACGAGCAGTACTTC
CASSSTGNYEQYF
>TRBV5-5|.|.|TRBJ1-1
TGTGCCAGCAGCTTGCACAGCTCACTGAACACTGAAGCTTTCTTT
CASSLHSSLNTEAFF
>TRBV28|TRBD2|.|TRBJ2-3
TGTGCCATCCAACTAGCGGGAGCTGGAGATACGCAGTATTTT
CAIQLAGAGDTQYF
>TRBV5-6|.|.|TRBJ2-7
TGTGCCAGCAGCTTGGAACCCCAAGGTGTCTACGAGCAGTACTTC
CASSLEPQGVYEQYF
>TRBV4-1|TRBD2|.|TRBJ2-7
TGCGCCAGCAGCCACAAAGGACTAGCGGTCTACGAGCAGTACTTC
CASSHKGLAVYEQYF
>TRBV29-1|.|once|TRBJ1-2
TGCAGCGTTGTTGACAGGAACTATGGCTACACCTTC
CSVVDRNYGYTF
>TRBV27|.|.|TRBJ1-2
TGTGCCAGCAGTCCGATTACAGGGTACGATAAGAGGGGAAGCTATGGCTACACCTTC
CASSPITGYDKRGSYGYTF
>TRBV4-1|.|.|TRBJ2-4
TGCGCCAGCAGCCAAGACGGGACGCCGGACGGAAACATTCAGTACTTC
CASSQDGTPDGNIQYF
>TRBV7-9|TRBD1|few|TRBJ1-2
TGTGCCAGCAGCCATCAGGGGGCAGGGGACTATGGCTACACCTTC
CASSHQGAGDYGYTF
>TRBV11-2|TRBD2|.|TRBJ2-5
TGTGCCAGCAGCTTAAGTCCAGCGGGGGGGCTTGGAGAGACCCAGTACTTC
CASSLSPAGGLGETQYF
>TRBV9|.|.|TRBJ1-1
TGTGCCAGCAGCGTAGGCACAGGCTCCACTGAAGCTTTCTTT
CASSVGTGSTEAFF
>TRBV9|.|once|TRBJ2-2
TGTGCCAGCAGCGAGTACAGAGGTGCTGTCGGGGAGCTGTTTTTT
CASSEYRGAVGELFF
>TRBV13|TRBD2|.|TRBJ2-7
TGTGCCAGCAGCTTGGGACTACCCTTC
CASSLGLPF
>TRBV13|TRBD1|once|TRBJ1-1
TGTGCCAGCAGCTCGACAGGGTCGGGAGACACTGAAGCTTTCTTT
CASSSTGSGDTEAFF
>TRBV13|.|.|TRBJ2-7
TGTGCCAGCAGCGATACCTACGAGCAGTACTTC
CASSDTYEQYF
>TRBV27|.|.|TRBJ2-5
TGTGCCAGCAGGGGGCTAGGAGAGACCCAGTACTTC
CASRGLGETQYF
>TRBV6-6|TRBD1|.|TRBJ1-2
TGTGCCAGCAGTACCCGGACAGGGGGTGCTAACTATGGCTACACCTTC
CASSTRTGGANYGYTF
>TRBV7-8|.|.|TRBJ2-7
TGTGCCAGCAGCTTAGTCAGTGCAGGCTACGAGCAGTACTTC
CASSLVSAGYEQYF
>TRBV30|TRBD1|.|TRBJ2-2
TGTGCCTGGACCCTTGGATCGGACAGGGGGTTCGGGGAGCTGTTTTTT
CAWTLGSDRGFGELFF
>TRBV28|.|once|TRBJ2-7
TGTGCCAGCAGTTCACTTAAGGGAGGCTACGAGCAGTACTTC
CASSSLKGGYEQYF
>TRBV6-5|TRBD2|.|TRBJ2-1
TGTGCCAGCAGTTATCGTGCGGGAGGGTTAGGTGAGCAGTTCTTC
CASSYRAGGLGEQFF
>TRBV9|TRBD2|.|TRBJ2-7
TGTGCCAGCAGCGTAGATAGCGGGAGTCGGTACGAGCAGTACTTC
CASSVDSGSRYEQYF
>TRBV2|.|.|TRBJ2-1
TGTGCCAGCAGTGATGTTACCGGGGTTGAGCAGTTCTTC
CASSDVTGVEQFF
>TRBV28|TRBD1|.|TRBJ2-7
TGTGCCAGCACCTCAGAAGGACAGGGATTCTACGAGCAGTACTTC
CASTSEGQGFYEQYF
>TRBV11-2|.|.|TRBJ2-7
TGTGCCAGCAGCTTAGGGGCGGACGAGCAGTACTTC
CASSLGADEQYF
>TRBV15|TRBD1|.|TRBJ2-5
TGTGCCACCAGCATCGCCCGACAGGGTGGGGAGACCCAGTACTTC
CATSIARQGGETQYF
>TRBV13|.|.|TRBJ2-1
TGTGCCAGCAGCTTACGCGAACTAGGGAATGAGCAGTTCTTC
CASSLRELGNEQFF
>TRBV5-1|TRBD1|.|TRBJ1-1
TGCGCCAGCAGCCCGGGGACAGGGGCTGAAGCTTTCTTT
CASSPGTGAEAFF
>TRBV25-1|.|.|TRBJ2-7
TGTGCCAGCAGTGAAACAGGGACCCTCTACGAGCAGTACTTC
CASSETGTLYEQYF
>TRBV9|.|once|TRBJ2-4
TGTGCCAGCAGCCCCCCCTATGGAGACATTCAGTACTTC
CASSPPYGDIQYF
>TRBV10-2|TRBD2|once|TRBJ2-3
TGCGCCAGCAGTGAGTGGCTAGCGGAGGACACAGATACGCAGTATTTT
CASSEWLAEDTDTQYF
>TRBV4-1|.|.|TRBJ2-7
TGCGCCAGCAGCCATGGACAGACCTACGAGCAGTACTTC
CASSHGQTYEQYF
>TRBV4-3|.|.|TRBJ2-7
TGCGCCAGCAGCCAAGAGGACGGGACTTCCTACGAGCAGTACTTC
CASSQEDGTSYEQYF
>TRBV7-2|TRBD2|.|TRBJ2-7
TGTGCCAGCAGCTTAGCAACTAGCGGGAGTGTCGCCTACGAGCAGTACTTC
CASSLATSGSVAYEQYF
>TRBV5-1|TRBD1|.|TRBJ1-4
TGCGCCAGCAGCCTCGCAGGGGGGACAACTAATGAAAAACTGTTTTTT
CASSLAGGTTNEKLFF
>TRBV4-1|.|.|TRBJ2-7
TGCGCCAGCAGCCGGACCGGGACATCCTCCTACGAGCAGTACTTC
CASSRTGTSSYEQYF
>TRBV7-9|.|.|TRBJ2-3
TGTGCCAGCAGCTTAATGAGTACTGGCACAGATACGCAGTATTTT
CASSLMSTGTDTQYF